These T cell receptor beta chains were read from a single sample in a study of blood T cell repertoires in COVID-19. Libraries were prepared by immunoSEQ multiplex PCR; TCRdb keeps only in-frame clonotypes and omits some of them. The profile covers about 320,000 clones, with about 85% appearing a single time and under 2% taken by the ten largest. The source material was PBMCs or T cells enriched from blood (not recorded which). The receptors originated from a woman aged 25 to 39 who had been exposed to COVID-19. CDR3s include the opening cysteine and the closing phenylalanine or tryptophan. D genes are given only for firm matches. Not every row has a clone size; where given, it reads once, few, many or a size class.

TRBV10-3	-	TRBJ1-5	TRBD1	CAISSDRVSNNQPQHF	TGTGCCATCAGCTCGGACAGGGTAAGCAACAATCAGCCCCAGCATTTT
TRBV4-1	-	TRBJ2-7	-	CASSQDRLSGGYEQYF	TGCGCCAGCAGCCAAGATCGATTGAGCGGAGGGTACGAGCAGTACTTC
TRBV19	-	TRBJ2-1	-	CASSPIREAGVYNEQFF	TGTGCCAGTAGCCCTATCCGAGAGGCAGGGGTCTACAATGAGCAGTTCTTC
TRBV30	-	TRBJ2-1	-	CAWRPDAGEQFF	TGTGCCTGGAGGCCCGACGCGGGTGAGCAGTTCTTC
TRBV7-8	-	TRBJ2-1	-	CASSAPPGTREQFF	TGTGCCAGCAGCGCCCCCCCCGGGACACGCGAGCAGTTCTTC
TRBV28	-	TRBJ1-5	-	CASARALQPQHF	TGTGCCAGCGCCAGGGCGCTCCAGCCCCAGCATTTT
TRBV11-2	-	TRBJ2-7	-	CASSTVRLYEQYF	TGTGCCAGCAGTACTGTGCGCCTCTACGAGCAGTACTTC
TRBV18	-	TRBJ1-6	-	CASSPGGENSPLHF	TGTGCCAGCTCACCAGGAGGGGAGAATTCACCCCTCCACTTT
TRBV9	-	TRBJ1-6	-	CASSVGQSSYNSPLHF	TGTGCCAGCAGCGTAGGACAGAGCTCCTATAATTCACCCCTCCACTTT
TRBV10-1	few	TRBJ2-3	-	CASSDEGGTDTQYF	TGCGCCAGCAGTGACGAAGGGGGAACAGATACGCAGTATTTT
TRBV10-2	-	TRBJ1-4	-	CASNAGNEKLFF	TGCGCCAGCAATGCAGGGAATGAAAAACTGTTTTTT
TRBV7-8	-	TRBJ1-2	-	CASSPRGDGYTF	TGTGCCAGCAGCCCGCGGGGGGACGGCTACACCTTC
TRBV13	-	TRBJ2-1	TRBD2	CASSKASGGALYNEQFF	TGTGCCAGCAGCAAAGCTAGCGGGGGGGCACTCTACAATGAGCAGTTCTTC
TRBV10-3	-	TRBJ1-1	TRBD1	CAISESQGARNTEAFF	TGTGCCATCAGTGAGTCTCAGGGGGCTAGGAACACTGAAGCTTTCTTT
TRBV2	-	TRBJ1-5	TRBD1	CASSTGDLQPQHF	TGTGCCAGCAGTACAGGGGATCTGCAGCCCCAGCATTTT
TRBV12-5	few	TRBJ1-5	-	CASGLVRTVCRPQHF	TGTGCTAGTGGTTTGGTCAGGACAGTATGTAGGCCCCAGCATTTT
TRBV11-2	-	TRBJ2-3	TRBD2	CASSLVGTSGGAHDTQYF	TGTGCCAGCAGCTTAGTTGGGACTAGCGGGGGGGCCCATGATACGCAGTATTTT
TRBV15	-	TRBJ2-3	-	CATSSPQTGGPTDTQYF	TGTGCCACCAGCAGCCCTCAAACGGGGGGCCCCACAGATACGCAGTATTTT
TRBV10-3	once	TRBJ1-1	TRBD1	CAIRKDRANTEAFF	TGTGCCATCAGAAAGGACAGGGCGAACACTGAAGCTTTCTTT
TRBV3-1/TRBV3-2	-	TRBJ2-2	TRBD2	CASSPTPGLEAGELFF	TGTGCCAGCAGCCCGACACCGGGACTAGAGGCCGGGGAGCTGTTTTTT
TRBV3-1/TRBV3-2	-	TRBJ2-1	TRBD2	CASSPLDLAGGDVIDEQFF	TGTGCCAGCAGCCCCTTAGATCTAGCGGGAGGGGATGTCATCGATGAGCAGTTCTTC
TRBV5-8	-	TRBJ2-5	TRBD2	CASAGERENQETQYF	TGTGCCAGCGCCGGGGAGCGGGAGAACCAAGAGACCCAGTACTTC
TRBV19	-	TRBJ2-6	-	CASSSYHQGGANVLTF	TGTGCCAGTAGTAGCTACCATCAGGGTGGGGCCAACGTCCTGACTTTC
TRBV25-1	-	TRBJ2-1	-	CASSERVSSYNEQFF	TGTGCCAGCAGTGAACGGGTATCCTCCTACAATGAGCAGTTCTTC
TRBV5-1	-	TRBJ2-5	-	CASSNGGSQETQYF	TGCGCCAGCAGCAATGGGGGCAGCCAAGAGACCCAGTACTTC
TRBV28	-	TRBJ1-4	TRBD1	CASSLWGRGSGEKLFF	TGTGCCAGCAGTTTATGGGGCAGGGGGTCCGGAGAAAAACTGTTTTTT
TRBV7-3	few	TRBJ2-2	TRBD2	CASSLLGGRDTGELFF	TGTGCCAGCAGCTTATTGGGCGGGAGGGACACCGGGGAGCTGTTTTTT
TRBV30	-	TRBJ1-5	-	CAWSPGHQPQHF	TGTGCCTGGAGTCCAGGTCATCAGCCCCAGCATTTT
TRBV3-1/TRBV3-2	-	TRBJ2-3	-	CASSTGHGTDTQYF	TGTGCCAGCAGTACCGGACACGGCACAGATACGCAGTATTTT
TRBV19	-	TRBJ1-1	-	CASSAGPSNTEAFF	TGTGCCAGTAGTGCAGGCCCTTCTAACACTGAAGCTTTCTTT
TRBV7-2	-	TRBJ2-7	TRBD2	CASSPGLAGGPMHEQYF	TGTGCCAGCAGCCCCGGACTAGCGGGAGGGCCTATGCACGAGCAGTACTTC
TRBV27	-	TRBJ2-1	-	CASSSPGDSSYNEQFF	TGTGCCAGCAGTTCCCCGGGGGACAGCTCCTACAATGAGCAGTTCTTC
TRBV3-1/TRBV3-2	-	TRBJ2-3	-	CASSQVPSSVTDTQYF	TGTGCCAGCAGCCAAGTCCCTAGCAGCGTCACAGATACGCAGTATTTT
TRBV6-2/TRBV6-3	-	TRBJ2-7	TRBD2	CASSYAGRAYSSYEQYF	TGTGCCAGCAGTTACGCCGGGAGGGCTTATAGCTCCTACGAGCAGTACTTC
TRBV12-3/TRBV12-4	-	TRBJ2-2	-	CASSVAGELFF	TGTGCCAGCAGCGTTGCCGGGGAGCTGTTTTTT
TRBV19	-	TRBJ1-1	-	CASHPGLGMNTEAFF	TGTGCCAGCCACCCGGGACTAGGCATGAACACTGAAGCTTTCTTT
TRBV11-2	-	TRBJ1-1	-	CASSLDPSMNTEAFF	TGTGCCAGCAGCTTAGATCCCAGTATGAACACTGAAGCTTTCTTT
TRBV28	-	TRBJ1-2	-	CASTTRGVGGYTF	TGTGCCAGCACGACCCGAGGAGTGGGTGGCTACACCTTC
TRBV28	once	TRBJ1-5	TRBD1	CASSTRDRTNQPQHF	TGTGCCAGCAGCACACGGGACAGAACTAATCAGCCCCAGCATTTT
TRBV10-3	few	TRBJ2-1	TRBD2	CAISESFGLAGGQDNEQFF	TGTGCCATCAGTGAGTCGTTTGGGCTAGCGGGAGGGCAAGACAATGAGCAGTTCTTC
TRBV7-8	-	TRBJ1-2	-	CASSLVGDYGYTF	TGTGCCAGCAGCTTAGTAGGGGACTATGGCTACACCTTC
TRBV12-3/TRBV12-4	-	TRBJ2-5	-	CASSLFGETQYF	TGTGCCAGCAGTCTATTCGGAGAGACCCAGTACTTC
TRBV19	-	TRBJ2-3	-	CASSIGQSTDTQYF	TGTGCCAGTAGTATAGGGCAGAGCACAGATACGCAGTATTTT
TRBV30	-	TRBJ1-5	-	CAWSDRRGGASNQPQHF	TGTGCCTGGAGTGATCGTAGAGGGGGTGCGAGCAATCAGCCCCAGCATTTT
TRBV28	-	TRBJ1-5	TRBD1	CASTGDRGHQPQHF	TGTGCCAGCACTGGGGACAGGGGACATCAGCCCCAGCATTTT
TRBV4-1	-	TRBJ1-4	-	CASSQGGQSYEKLFF	TGCGCCAGCAGCCAAGGAGGGCAGTCCTATGAAAAACTGTTTTTT
TRBV27	-	TRBJ1-2	TRBD1	CASSSHRDRALGYGYTF	TGTGCCAGCAGTTCCCACCGGGACAGGGCACTAGGCTATGGCTACACCTTC
TRBV5-6	-	TRBJ1-1	TRBD1	CASSFDRGNTEAFF	TGTGCCAGCAGCTTCGACAGGGGGAACACTGAAGCTTTCTTT
TRBV7-7	few	TRBJ2-1	TRBD2	CASSQTSGRGVDNEQFF	TGTGCTAGCAGCCAGACTAGCGGGAGGGGAGTAGACAATGAGCAGTTCTTC
TRBV6-7	-	TRBJ1-6	-	CASRILLDSYNSPLHF	TGTGCCAGCCGCATACTCCTCGACAGCTATAATTCACCCCTCCACTTT
TRBV19	-	TRBJ2-6	TRBD2	CASSIAGGSFSGANVLTF	TGTGCCAGTAGTATAGCGGGAGGTTCCTTCTCTGGGGCCAACGTCCTGACTTTC
TRBV28	-	TRBJ2-7	TRBD1	CAIFDRGRDEQYF	TGTGCCATCTTCGACAGGGGTCGGGACGAGCAGTACTTC
TRBV9	-	TRBJ1-4	-	CASSVDDERVDEKLFF	TGTGCCAGCAGCGTAGATGATGAGAGGGTCGATGAAAAACTGTTTTTT
TRBV28	once	TRBJ1-1	TRBD1	CASSGDSLNTEAFF	TGTGCCAGCAGTGGGGACAGCCTGAACACTGAAGCTTTCTTT
TRBV7-8	-	TRBJ2-7	-	CASSLEGRQRLSDEQYF	TGTGCCAGCAGCTTAGAAGGCAGGCAGCGACTATCGGACGAGCAGTACTTC
TRBV4-2	-	TRBJ1-2	-	CASSQDTGSHLNGYTF	TGTGCCAGCAGCCAAGATACGGGATCCCATCTTAATGGCTACACCTTC